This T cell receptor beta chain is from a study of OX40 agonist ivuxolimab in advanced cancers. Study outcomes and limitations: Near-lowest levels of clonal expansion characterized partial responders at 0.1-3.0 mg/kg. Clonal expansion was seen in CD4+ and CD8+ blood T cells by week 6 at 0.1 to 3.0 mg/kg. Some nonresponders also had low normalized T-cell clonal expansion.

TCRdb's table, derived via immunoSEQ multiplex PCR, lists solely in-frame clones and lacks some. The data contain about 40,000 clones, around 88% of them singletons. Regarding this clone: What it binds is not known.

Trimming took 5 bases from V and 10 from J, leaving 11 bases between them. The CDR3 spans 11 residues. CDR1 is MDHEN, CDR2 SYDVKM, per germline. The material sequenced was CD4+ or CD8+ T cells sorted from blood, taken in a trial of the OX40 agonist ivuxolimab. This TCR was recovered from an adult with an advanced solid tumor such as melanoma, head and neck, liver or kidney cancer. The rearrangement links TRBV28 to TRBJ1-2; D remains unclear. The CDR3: CASSKPGYYTF. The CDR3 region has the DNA TGTGCCAGCAGTAAGCCGGGGTACTACACCTTC.